What follows are 13 T cell receptor beta chains derived from one specimen sequenced in a study of cytomegalovirus exposure and HLA in healthy donors. This PCR relied on a set of 60 Vbeta primers and 13 Jbeta primers. TCRdb's copy holds only in-frame clones and misses some; the assay was immunoSEQ multiplex PCR. The table includes about 150,000 clones, roughly three quarters detected once. The sample comprised PBMCs. Source of these receptors: a man between 40 and 49 years old in good health and CMV-seronegative.

This clone was observed a few times. The rearrangement joins TRBV6-1 to TRBJ2-3; no clear D. CDR1 is MNHNS, CDR2 SASEGT, per germline. Between the trimmed V and J ends, which lost 7 bases and 5 bases, there was a span of 16 bases. The CDR3 length is 14 residues. The CDR3, as DNA: TGTGCCAGCATGCCTGATCCTTTGAGAGATACGCAGTATTTT. This gives the protein CASMPDPLRDTQYF.

For the CDR3, the DNA is TGTGCCAGCAGCTACCCGGGACTAGCGGACAATGAGCAGTTCTTC. Translated, it gives CASSYPGLADNEQFF. The chain employs TRBV7-9 and TRBJ2-1; TRBD2 matches 11 bases. Germline CDR1 and CDR2: SEHNR and FQNEAQ (reference sequence). V gave up 4 bases and J gave up 5 bases; unmatched junction bases: 4. There are 15 residues in the CDR3.

This chain links TRBV28 with TRBJ2-7; possible D gene TRBD2, 5 bases. This CDR3 is 14 amino acids long. In germline, CDR1 is MDHEN, CDR2 SYDVKM. Trimming shortened V by 2 bases and J by 2 bases, and 10 bases separated the two germline ends. CDR3 residues: CASSLESGAYEQYF. Written as DNA, the CDR3 is TGTGCCAGCAGTTTAGAAAGCGGTGCCTACGAGCAGTACTTC.

This chain links TRBV7-2 with TRBJ2-6; D remains unclear. The CDR3 totals 15 residues. Germline CDR1 and CDR2: SGHTA and FQGNSA. V lost 1 base to trimming and J lost 0 bases, with 4 bases between them. The CDR3: CASSLDTSGANVLTF. In nucleotides, the CDR3 is TGTGCCAGCAGCTTAGACACCTCTGGGGCCAACGTCCTGACTTTC. Complete variable domain (other parts from reference TRBV7-2 and TRBJ2-6): GAGVSQSPSNKVTEKGKDVELRCDPISGHTALYWYRQSLGQGLEFLIYFQGNSAPDKSGLPSDRFSAERTGGSVSTLTIQRTQQEDSAVYLCASSLDTSGANVLTFGAGSRLTVL.

This chain joins TRBV18 and TRBJ1-5; the match to TRBD1 covers 7 bases. CDR3 length equals 14 residues. Germline CDR1 reads KGHSH; CDR2 reads LQKENI. The V segment lost 2 bases and the J segment 6 bases; nucleotides outside the gene matches: 4. The CDR3 sequence: CASSPGTEFQPQHF. The CDR3 nucleotides are TGTGCCAGCTCACCAGGGACAGAGTTTCAGCCCCAGCATTTT. The whole variable domain, remainder taken from reference TRBV18 and TRBJ1-5, is NAGVMQNPRHLVRRRGQEARLRCSPMKGHSHVYWYRQLPEEGLKFMVYLQKENIIDESGMPKERFSAEFPKEGPSILRIQQVVRGDSAAYFCASSPGTEFQPQHFGDGTRLSIL.

In its sample, this clone was seen a few times. The chain uses TRBV30 and TRBJ2-7, with D possibly TRBD2 on 6 matching bases. CDR1 is GTSNPN and CDR2 is SVGIG in the germline V gene (reference sequence). The CDR3 length is 11 residues. The V end was cut by 5 bases, the J end by 5 bases, with 10 bases between. The CDR3 nucleotides are TGTGCCTGGGGGACTGCCCACGAGCAGTACTTC. It specifies CAWGTAHEQYF. The full variable domain, its missing parts supplied by reference TRBV30 and TRBJ2-7, is SQTIHQWPATLVQPVGSPLSLECTVEGTSNPNLYWYRQAAGRGLQLLFYSVGIGQISSEVPQNLSASRPQDRQFILSSKKLLLSDSGFYLCAWGTAHEQYFGPGTRLTVT.

This chain links TRBV5-1 with TRBJ1-2, with 7 nucleotides matching TRBD1. This CDR3 is 14 amino acids long. The junction had 11 bases not matched to a gene; V was cut back by 4 bases and J by 8 bases. The germline CDR1 and CDR2 sequences are SGHRS and YFSETQ. This CDR3 reads CASSADRVSQGYTF. In DNA, the CDR3 is TGCGCCAGCAGCGCCGACAGGGTGTCTCAGGGCTACACCTTC.

The gene calls are TRBV14 and TRBJ1-1, with 9 nucleotides matching TRBD1. CDR3 length: 15 amino acids. Germline assignment: CDR1 SGHDN and CDR2 FVKESK. The trim removed 1 base at V and 5 bases at J, leaving 5 bases unmatched. CDR3 in amino acids: CASSQAGQGMTEAFF. The CDR3 region has the DNA TGTGCCAGCAGCCAAGCCGGACAGGGGATGACTGAAGCTTTCTTT.

This clone turned up a few times. The V and J genes are TRBV7-9 and TRBJ1-6, with 10 nucleotides matching TRBD1. The CDR3 length is 16 residues. Germline V gene lookup returns CDR1 SEHNR and CDR2 FQNEAQ (reference sequence). J lost 9 bases, V lost 5 bases, and 10 bases had no gene match. Here the CDR3 reads CASSLTAGTGVSPLHF. The CDR3 DNA reads TGTGCCAGCAGCCTTACAGCCGGGACAGGGGTTTCACCCCTCCACTTT.

The chain recombines TRBV19 with TRBJ1-2; D is undetermined. The ends were cut back, 5 bases at V and 4 bases at J, with 8 bases in the middle. There are 12 residues in the CDR3. Germline lookup yields CDR1 LNHDA and CDR2 SQIVND (reference sequence). Written as DNA, the CDR3 is TGTGCCAGTAGTCAGGCCTTCTATGGCTACACCTTC. As protein: CASSQAFYGYTF.

The chain links TRBV9 to TRBJ2-1; D remains unclear. CDR3 length: 14 residues. The V and J ends lost 0 bases and 6 bases respectively, with 10 bases between them. Germline assignment: CDR1 SGDLS and CDR2 YYNGEE. CDR3 protein: CASSVAANLNEQFF. CDR3 nucleotide sequence: TGTGCCAGCAGCGTAGCCGCTAACCTCAATGAGCAGTTCTTC.

The gene calls are TRBV27 and TRBJ2-7, with D perhaps TRBD2 (6 bases). Germline values: CDR1 MNHEY, CDR2 SMNVEV (reference sequence). The CDR3 spans 13 residues. V was clipped by 6 bases and J by 4 bases, with 13 bases between them. Written as DNA, the CDR3 is TGTGCCAGCAGGGGACGGGGGAAATACGAGCAGTACTTC. Amino acids: CASRGRGKYEQYF.

This chain uses TRBV28 with TRBJ1-5; TRBD1 might be the D (6 bases). V shed 3 bases and J shed 2 bases, with 14 bases lying between them. The CDR3 has 16 amino acids. Germline V gene data show CDR1 as MDHEN and CDR2 as SYDVKM. CDR3: CASSLQQGSGNQPQHF. The CDR3 DNA reads TGTGCCAGCAGTTTGCAACAGGGAAGCGGCAATCAGCCCCAGCATTTT.